The present T cell receptor beta chain was sequenced within a study of shared clonotypes between healthy human individuals. Measured with immunoSEQ multiplex PCR; TCRdb has only the in-frame clones, and not every one. This table holds about 2.3 million clones, 85% to 95% found once. Study conclusions and caveats: Roughly 5% of naive CD4 clonotypes were common to four donors. Rarefaction revealed incomplete sorted-subset sequencing despite large depth.

Concerning this clone itself: The antigen is unknown.

The germline gives CDR1 KGHSH, CDR2 LQKENI. The CDR3 runs 17 residues. The V and J ends lost 6 bases and 6 bases, in that order; junction bases with no gene match: 13. It was into CD45RA+ naive and CD45RA-negative memory subsets that the CD4+ cells were split. This sequence was found in a man younger than 35 in good health. Some clones in this sample may be carry-over from other donors' samples. Sequenced input: naive CD4+ T cells from PBMCs. As to subset: CD45RA+ positively selected. This chain uses TRBV18 with TRBJ2-1, with 11 positions matching TRBD2. CDR3 loop: CASSAGRPSGRSNEQFF. The DNA for the CDR3 is TGTGCCAGCTCGGCGGGCAGGCCTAGCGGGAGGTCCAATGAGCAGTTCTTC.